This T cell receptor (beta chain) was recorded in a study of yellow fever vaccine responses in identical twins. The CDR3 sequence is 12 residues long. V gave up 4 bases and J gave up 4 bases; unmatched junction bases: 0. Germline-derived CDR1 and CDR2 are WSHSY and SAAADI. TCRdb independently ran MiXCR on the RT-PCR reads; one entry per CDR3 protein. The sample lists about 6,000 distinct CDR3 sequences; approximately 65% were seen once. Study-level points and caveats: After vaccination, twins' T cell response reportedly seemed partly convergent, partly personalized.

Worth noting for this clonotype: Its antigen remains unknown.

The TCR sequence derives from a woman aged 18-29 years who received the yellow fever vaccine. The sample consisted of T cells from blood (PBMCs), unsorted or a sorted subset (not recorded which), taken before or after yellow fever vaccination (not recorded which). The chain combines TRBV10-2 with TRBJ2-5; 7 bases are shared with TRBD2. CDR3 in DNA: TGCGCCAGCAGTGCGGGGGGAGAGACCCAGTACTTC. Translated: CASSAGGETQYF.